A selection of T cell receptor beta chains follows, all from one sample in a study of post-analysis software for immune sequencing data. MiXCR was run by TCRdb on the PCR reads, yielding one entry per CDR3 protein. The top ten hold over 25% of the sample, which has around 160,000 distinct CDR3 sequences, around 34% seen once. Sequenced here: blood, sampled after autologous hematopoietic stem cell transplantation. Receptor source: a girl under 18 with multiple sclerosis. CDR3s include the opening cysteine and the closing phenylalanine or tryptophan. Each record gives: J gene, D gene, V gene, clone size, CDR3 DNA, CDR3 protein. D genes are given only for firm matches. Rows give clone size only sometimes, using once, few, many, or a class for an expanded clone.

TRBJ2-1	TRBD2	TRBV20-1	many	TGCAGTGCCGGGACTAGCGACTACAATGAGCAGTTCTTC	CSAGTSDYNEQFF
TRBJ2-1	TRBD2	TRBV14	.	TGTGCCAGCAGCCAGGAGGGACTAGCGGTTAATGATGAGCAGTTCTTC	CASSQEGLAVNDEQFF
TRBJ2-5	TRBD2	TRBV6-5	.	TGTGCCAGCAGACCCGGGACTAGCCAAGAGACCCAGTACTTC	CASRPGTSQETQYF
TRBJ1-1	.	TRBV4-1	.	TGCGCCAGCAGCCTAGACCGGCTGGTGACTGAAGCTTTCTTT	CASSLDRLVTEAFF
TRBJ2-1	TRBD2	TRBV6-5	.	TGTGCCAGCAGCGAACTAGCGGGAGAAATCAATGAGCAGTTCTTC	CASSELAGEINEQFF
TRBJ2-1	TRBD2	TRBV28	.	TGTGCCGTCGGCTCGCCCAGCGGGAGGGCATATGAGCAGTTCTTC	CAVGSPSGRAYEQFF
TRBJ2-7	.	TRBV6-1	many	TGTGCCAGCAGTGCCCTCTACGAGCAGTACTTC	CASSALYEQYF
TRBJ1-2	.	TRBV12-3/TRBV12-4	.	TGTGCCAGCAGTTTACAAGTGGCGCGCTATGGCTACACCTTC	CASSLQVARYGYTF
TRBJ2-1	TRBD2	TRBV5-1	few	TGCGCCAGCAGCTTGACACTAGCGGTATTATACAATGAGCAGTTCTTC	CASSLTLAVLYNEQFF
TRBJ2-1	.	TRBV21-1	.	TGTGCCAGCAGCAAAAGAGGTCCAGGGAGTTCGCCTGAGCAGTTCTTC	CASSKRGPGSSPEQFF
TRBJ2-1	TRBD1	TRBV5-1	.	TGCGCCAGCAGCTTCGGGACAGACCAAGAGCAGTTCTTC	CASSFGTDQEQFF